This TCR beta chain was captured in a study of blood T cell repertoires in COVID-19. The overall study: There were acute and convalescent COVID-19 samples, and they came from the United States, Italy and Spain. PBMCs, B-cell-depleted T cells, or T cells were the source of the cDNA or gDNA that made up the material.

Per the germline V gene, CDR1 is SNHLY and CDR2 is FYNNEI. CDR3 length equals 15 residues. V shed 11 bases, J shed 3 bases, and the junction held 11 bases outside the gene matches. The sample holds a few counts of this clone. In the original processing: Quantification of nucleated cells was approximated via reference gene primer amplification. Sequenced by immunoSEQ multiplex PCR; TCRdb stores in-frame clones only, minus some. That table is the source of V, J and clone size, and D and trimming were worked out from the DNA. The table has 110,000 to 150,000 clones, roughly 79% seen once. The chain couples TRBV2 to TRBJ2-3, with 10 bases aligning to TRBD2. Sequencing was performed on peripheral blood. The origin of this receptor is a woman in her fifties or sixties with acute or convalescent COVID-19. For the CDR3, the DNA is TGTGCCGCCGCTCCCGTAGCGGGAGGTACAGATACGCAGTATTTT. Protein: CAAAPVAGGTDTQYF.